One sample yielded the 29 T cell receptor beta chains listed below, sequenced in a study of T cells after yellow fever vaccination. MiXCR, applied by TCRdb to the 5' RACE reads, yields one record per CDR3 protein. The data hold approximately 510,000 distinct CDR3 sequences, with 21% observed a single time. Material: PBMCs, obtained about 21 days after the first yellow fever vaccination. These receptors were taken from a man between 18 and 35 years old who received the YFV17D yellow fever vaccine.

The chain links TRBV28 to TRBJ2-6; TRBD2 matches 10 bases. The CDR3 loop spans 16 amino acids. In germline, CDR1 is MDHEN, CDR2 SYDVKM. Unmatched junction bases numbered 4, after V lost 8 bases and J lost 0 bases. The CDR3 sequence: CASGLAGASGANVLTF. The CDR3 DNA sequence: TGTGCCAGCGGGCTAGCGGGGGCCTCTGGGGCCAACGTCCTGACTTTC.

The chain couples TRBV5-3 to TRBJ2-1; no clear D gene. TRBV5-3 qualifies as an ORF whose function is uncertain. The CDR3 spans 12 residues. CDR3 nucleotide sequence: TGTGCAGGAGCTTCTGTCGACAATGAGCAGTTCTTC. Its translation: CAGASVDNEQFF.

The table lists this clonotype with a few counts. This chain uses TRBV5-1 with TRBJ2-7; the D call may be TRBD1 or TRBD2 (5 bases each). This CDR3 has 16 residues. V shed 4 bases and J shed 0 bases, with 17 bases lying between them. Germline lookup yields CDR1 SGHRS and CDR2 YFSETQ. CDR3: CASSPPGAGASYEQYF. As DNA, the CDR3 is TGCGCCAGCAGCCCCCCCGGGGCCGGAGCCTCCTACGAGCAGTACTTC.

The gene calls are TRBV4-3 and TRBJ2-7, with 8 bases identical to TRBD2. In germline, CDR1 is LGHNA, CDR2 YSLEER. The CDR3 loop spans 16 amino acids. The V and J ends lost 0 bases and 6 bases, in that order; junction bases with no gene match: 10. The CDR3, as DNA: TGCGCCAGCAGCCAAGATTTGTCCCGGGAGGGTTTCGAGCAGTACTTC. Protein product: CASSQDLSREGFEQYF.

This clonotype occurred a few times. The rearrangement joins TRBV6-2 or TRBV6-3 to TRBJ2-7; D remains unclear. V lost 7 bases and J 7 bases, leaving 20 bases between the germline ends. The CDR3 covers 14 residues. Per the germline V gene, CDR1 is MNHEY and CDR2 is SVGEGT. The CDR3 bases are TGTGCCAGCAAGTCGTACAGCGAGGTGGGAGAGCAGTACTTC. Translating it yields CASKSYSEVGEQYF.

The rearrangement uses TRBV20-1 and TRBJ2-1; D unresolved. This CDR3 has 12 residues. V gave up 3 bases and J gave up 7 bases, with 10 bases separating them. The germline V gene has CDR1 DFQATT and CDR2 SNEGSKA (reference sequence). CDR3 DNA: TGCAGTGCTAGGGCCTTTGCGAATGAGCAGTTCTTC. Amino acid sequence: CSARAFANEQFF.

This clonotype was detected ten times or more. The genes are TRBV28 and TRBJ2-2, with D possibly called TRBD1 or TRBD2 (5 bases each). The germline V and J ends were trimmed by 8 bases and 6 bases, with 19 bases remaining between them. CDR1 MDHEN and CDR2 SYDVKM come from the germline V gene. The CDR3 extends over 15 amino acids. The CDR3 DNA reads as TGTGCCAGCGAGGGAGTGGGGACGACCCCCGGGGAGCTGTTTTTT. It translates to CASEGVGTTPGELFF. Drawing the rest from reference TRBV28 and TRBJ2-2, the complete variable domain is DVKVTQSSRYLVKRTGEKVFLECVQDMDHENMFWYRQDPGLGLRLIYFSYDVKMKEKGDIPEGYSVSREKKERFSLILESASTNQTSMYLCASEGVGTTPGELFFGEGSRLTVL.

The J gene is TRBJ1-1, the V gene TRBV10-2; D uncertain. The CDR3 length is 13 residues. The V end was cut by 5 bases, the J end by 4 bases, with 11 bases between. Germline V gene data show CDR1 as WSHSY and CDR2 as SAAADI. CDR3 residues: CASSFEFRTEAFF. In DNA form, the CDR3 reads TGCGCCAGCAGTTTTGAGTTTCGCACTGAAGCTTTCTTT.

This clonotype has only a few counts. The DNA of the CDR3 is TGTGCCAGCAGCTTCACAGGGGGGCGGATTGAAGCTTTCTTT. Its translation is CASSFTGGRIEAFF. The chain carries TRBV7-9 and TRBJ1-1, with TRBD1 matching 8 bases. The germline CDR1 and CDR2 sequences are SEHNR and FQNEAQ (reference sequence). CDR3 size: 14 residues. The ends lost 3 bases at V and 7 bases at J; junction bases unmatched: 7.

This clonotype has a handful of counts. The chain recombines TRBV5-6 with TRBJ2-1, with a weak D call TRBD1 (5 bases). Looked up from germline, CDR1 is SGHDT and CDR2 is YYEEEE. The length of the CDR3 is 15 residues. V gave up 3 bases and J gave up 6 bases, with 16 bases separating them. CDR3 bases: TGTGCCAGCAGCTGGACACAGTTTCACCCCAATGAGCAGTTCTTC. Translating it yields CASSWTQFHPNEQFF.

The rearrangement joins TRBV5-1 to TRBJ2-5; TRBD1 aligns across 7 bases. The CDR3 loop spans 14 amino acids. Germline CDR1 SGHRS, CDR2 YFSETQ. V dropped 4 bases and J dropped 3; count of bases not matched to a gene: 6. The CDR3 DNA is TGCGCCAGCAGCAGACAGGGTGGAGAAGAGACCCAGTACTTC. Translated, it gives CASSRQGGEETQYF.

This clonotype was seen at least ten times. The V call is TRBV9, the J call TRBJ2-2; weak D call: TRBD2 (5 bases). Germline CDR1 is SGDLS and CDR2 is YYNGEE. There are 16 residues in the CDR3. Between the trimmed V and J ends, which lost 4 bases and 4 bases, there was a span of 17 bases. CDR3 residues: CASSPRAGAGTGELFF. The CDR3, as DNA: TGTGCCAGCAGCCCCCGCGCGGGTGCGGGCACCGGGGAGCTGTTTTTT.

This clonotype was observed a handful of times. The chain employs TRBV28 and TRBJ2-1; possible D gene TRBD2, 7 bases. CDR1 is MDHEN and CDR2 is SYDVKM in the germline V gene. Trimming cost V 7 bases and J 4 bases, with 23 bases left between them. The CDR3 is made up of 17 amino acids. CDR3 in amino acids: CASTGTTRDTRYNEQFF. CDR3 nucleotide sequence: TGTGCCAGCACCGGGACTACACGGGACACTAGATACAATGAGCAGTTCTTC.

CDR3 coding DNA: TGTGCCAGCAGCCAAGACGGGAGGACTGAGTACTTC. This encodes CASSQDGRTEYF. The chain joins TRBV4-2 to TRBJ2-5, with 7 nucleotides matching TRBD2. There are 12 residues in the CDR3. CDR1 is LGHNA and CDR2 is YNFKEQ in the germline V gene. V lost 0 bases to trimming and J lost 12 bases; unmatched junction nucleotides: 4.

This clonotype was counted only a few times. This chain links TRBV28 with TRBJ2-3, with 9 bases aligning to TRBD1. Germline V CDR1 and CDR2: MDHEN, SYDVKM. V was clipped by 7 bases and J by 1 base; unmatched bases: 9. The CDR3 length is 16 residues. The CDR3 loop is CASTKRTGAGTDTQYF. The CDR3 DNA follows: TGTGCCAGCACCAAGCGGACAGGGGCAGGCACAGATACGCAGTATTTT.

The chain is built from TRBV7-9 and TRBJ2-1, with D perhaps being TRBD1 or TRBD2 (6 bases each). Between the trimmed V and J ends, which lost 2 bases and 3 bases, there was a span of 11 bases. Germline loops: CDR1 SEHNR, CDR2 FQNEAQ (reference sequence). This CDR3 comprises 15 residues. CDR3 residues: CASSLLGGDYNEQFF. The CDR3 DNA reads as TGTGCCAGCAGCTTATTGGGGGGCGACTACAATGAGCAGTTCTTC.

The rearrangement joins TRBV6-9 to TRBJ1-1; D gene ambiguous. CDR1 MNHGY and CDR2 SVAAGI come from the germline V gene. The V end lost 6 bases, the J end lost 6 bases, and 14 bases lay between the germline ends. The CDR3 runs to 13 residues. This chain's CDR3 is CASSGRILPEAFF. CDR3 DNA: TGTGCCAGCAGCGGACGAATCCTCCCTGAAGCTTTCTTT.

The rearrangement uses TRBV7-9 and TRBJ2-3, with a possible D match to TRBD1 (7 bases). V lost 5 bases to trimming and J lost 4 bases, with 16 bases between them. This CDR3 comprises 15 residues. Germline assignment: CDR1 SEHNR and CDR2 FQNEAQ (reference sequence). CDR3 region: CASSPFGGGSDTQYF. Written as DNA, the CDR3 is TGTGCCAGCAGCCCTTTCGGAGGGGGCTCAGATACGCAGTATTTT.

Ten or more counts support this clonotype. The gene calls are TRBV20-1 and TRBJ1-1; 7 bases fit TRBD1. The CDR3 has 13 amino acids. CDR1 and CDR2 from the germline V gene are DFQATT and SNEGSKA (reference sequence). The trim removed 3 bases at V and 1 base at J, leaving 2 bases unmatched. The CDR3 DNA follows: TGCAGTGCTAGGGGGGACAGGAACACTGAAGCTTTCTTT. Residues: CSARGDRNTEAFF.

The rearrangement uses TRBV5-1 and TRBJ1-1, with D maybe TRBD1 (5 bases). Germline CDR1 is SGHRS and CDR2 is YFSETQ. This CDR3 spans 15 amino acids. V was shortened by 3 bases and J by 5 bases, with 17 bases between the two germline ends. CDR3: CASSSDGGSDTEAFF. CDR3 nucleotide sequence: TGCGCCAGCAGCTCCGATGGGGGGAGCGATACTGAAGCTTTCTTT. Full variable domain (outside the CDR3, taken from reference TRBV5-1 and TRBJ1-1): KAGVTQTPRYLIKTRGQQVTLSCSPISGHRSVSWYQQTPGQGLQFLFEYFSETQRNKGNFPGRFSGRQFSNSRSEMNVSTLELGDSALYLCASSSDGGSDTEAFFGQGTRLTVV.

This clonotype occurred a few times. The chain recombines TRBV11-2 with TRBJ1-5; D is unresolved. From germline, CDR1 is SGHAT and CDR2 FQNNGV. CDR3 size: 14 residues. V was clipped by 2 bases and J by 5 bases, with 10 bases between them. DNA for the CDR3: TGTGCCAGCAGCTTAAGGTCCGGGGATCAGCCCCAGCATTTT. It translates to CASSLRSGDQPQHF.

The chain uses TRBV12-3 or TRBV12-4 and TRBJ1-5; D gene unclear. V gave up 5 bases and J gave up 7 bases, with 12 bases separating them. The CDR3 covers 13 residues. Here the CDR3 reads CASSPRGWQPQHF. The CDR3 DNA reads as TGTGCCAGCAGTCCCCGCGGATGGCAGCCCCAGCATTTT.

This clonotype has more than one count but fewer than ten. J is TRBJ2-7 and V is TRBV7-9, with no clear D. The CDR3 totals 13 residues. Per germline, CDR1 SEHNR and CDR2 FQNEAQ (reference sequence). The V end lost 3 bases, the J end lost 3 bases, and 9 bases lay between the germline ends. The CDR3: CASSFGQVYEQYF. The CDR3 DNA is TGTGCCAGCAGCTTCGGCCAAGTCTACGAGCAGTACTTC.

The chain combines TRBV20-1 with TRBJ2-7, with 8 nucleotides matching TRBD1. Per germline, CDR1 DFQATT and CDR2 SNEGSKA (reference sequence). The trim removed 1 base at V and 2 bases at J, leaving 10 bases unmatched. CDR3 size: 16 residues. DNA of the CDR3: TGCAGTGCTAGAGCCGGAGGGGGACAGGATCCCTACGAGCAGTACTTC. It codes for CSARAGGGQDPYEQYF.

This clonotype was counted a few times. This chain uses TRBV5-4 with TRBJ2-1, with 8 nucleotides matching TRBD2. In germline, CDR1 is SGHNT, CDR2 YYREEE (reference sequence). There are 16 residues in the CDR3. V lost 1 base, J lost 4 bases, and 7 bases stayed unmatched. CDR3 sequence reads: CASSLKFGGAYNEQFF. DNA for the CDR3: TGTGCCAGCAGCTTGAAATTCGGGGGGGCTTACAATGAGCAGTTCTTC.

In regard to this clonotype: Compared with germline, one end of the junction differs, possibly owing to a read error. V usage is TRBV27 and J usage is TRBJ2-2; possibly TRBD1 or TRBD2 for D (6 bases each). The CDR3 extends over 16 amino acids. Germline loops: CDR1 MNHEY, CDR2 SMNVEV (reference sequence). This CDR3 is CASSFFRDKDTGGLFF. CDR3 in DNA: TGTGCCAGCAGTTTTTTTCGGGACAAAGACACCGGGGGGCTGTTTTTT.

The CDR3 protein is CASSTIPGTLYGYTF. For the CDR3, the DNA is TGTGCCAGCAGTACCATACCCGGGACGCTCTATGGCTACACCTTC. V and J are TRBV6-2 or TRBV6-3 and TRBJ1-2; possibly TRBD1 for D (5 bases). From germline, CDR1 is MNHEY and CDR2 SVGEGT. The length of the CDR3 is 15 residues. With 5 bases removed from V and 4 bases from J, the gap between germline ends came to 17 bases.

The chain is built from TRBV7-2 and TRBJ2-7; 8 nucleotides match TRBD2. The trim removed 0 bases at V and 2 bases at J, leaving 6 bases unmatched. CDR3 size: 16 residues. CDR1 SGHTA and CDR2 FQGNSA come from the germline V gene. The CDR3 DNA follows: TGTGCCAGCAGCTTAGCGGGTAGCGGGGCCCCCTACGAGCAGTACTTC. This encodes CASSLAGSGAPYEQYF.

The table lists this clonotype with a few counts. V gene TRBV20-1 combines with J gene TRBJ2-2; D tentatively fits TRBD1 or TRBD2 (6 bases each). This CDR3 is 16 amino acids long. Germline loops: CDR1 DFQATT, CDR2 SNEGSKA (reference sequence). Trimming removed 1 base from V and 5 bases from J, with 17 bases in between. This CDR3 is CSARVTGARGTGELFF. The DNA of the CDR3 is TGCAGTGCTAGAGTGACGGGGGCTCGGGGGACCGGGGAGCTGTTTTTT.